Below, one TCR beta chain is given with its context. Its antigen is not known. The V end was cut by 4 bases, the J end by 6 bases, with 19 bases between. This CDR3 contains 15 residues. The germline V gene has CDR1 SGDLS and CDR2 YYNGEE. The sample belongs to a study of shared clonotypes between healthy human individuals. Nashville, Tennessee was home to all donors, each a Caucasian adult. Whole-study findings and limits: Limitation of the genetic and exposure-history diversity represented came from the few donors.

A deep-level run was used for the assay. Only in-frame clones appear in the TCRdb table, and some are missing; sequencing was by immunoSEQ multiplex PCR. The sample holds 600,000 to 750,000 clones, approximately 77% seen once. This receptor was identified in a woman aged 25 to 39 in good health. Material: memory CD4+ T cells sorted from blood. The subset here: CD45RA-negative fraction. This chain connects TRBV9 to TRBJ1-1; possible D gene TRBD1, 5 bases. The CDR3 nucleotides are TGTGCCAGCAGCTCCACAAGACAGCAAGGGGCTGAAGCTTTCTTT. Protein sequence: CASSSTRQQGAEAFF.